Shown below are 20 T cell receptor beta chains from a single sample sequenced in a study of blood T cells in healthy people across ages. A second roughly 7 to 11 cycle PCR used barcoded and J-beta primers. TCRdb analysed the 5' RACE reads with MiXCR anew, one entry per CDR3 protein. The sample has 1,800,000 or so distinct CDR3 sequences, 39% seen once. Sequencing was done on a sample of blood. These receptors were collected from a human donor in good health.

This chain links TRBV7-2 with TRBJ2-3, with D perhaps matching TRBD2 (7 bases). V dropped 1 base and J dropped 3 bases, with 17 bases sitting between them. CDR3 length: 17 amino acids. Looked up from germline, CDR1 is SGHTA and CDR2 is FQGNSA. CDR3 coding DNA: TGTGCCAGCAGCTTAGTGGGGGCGGGAGCCAGGACAGATACGCAGTATTTT. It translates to CASSLVGAGARTDTQYF.

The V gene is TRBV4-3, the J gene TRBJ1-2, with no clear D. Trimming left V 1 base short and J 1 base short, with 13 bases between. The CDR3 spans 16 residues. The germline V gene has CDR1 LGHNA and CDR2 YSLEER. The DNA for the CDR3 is TGCGCCAGCAGCCAAGGAATTACGGATAATAACTATGGCTACACCTTC. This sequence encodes CASSQGITDNNYGYTF.

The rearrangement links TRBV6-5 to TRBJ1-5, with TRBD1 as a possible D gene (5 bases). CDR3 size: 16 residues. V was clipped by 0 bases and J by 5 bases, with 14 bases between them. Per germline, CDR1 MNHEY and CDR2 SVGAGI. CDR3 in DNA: TGTGCCAGCAGTTACTCAGGGGTGGGTATAGATCAGCCCCAGCATTTT. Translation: CASSYSGVGIDQPQHF.

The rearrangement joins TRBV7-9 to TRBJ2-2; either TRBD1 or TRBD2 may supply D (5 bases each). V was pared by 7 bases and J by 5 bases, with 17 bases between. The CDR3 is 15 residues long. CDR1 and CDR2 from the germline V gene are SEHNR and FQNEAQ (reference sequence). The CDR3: CASKYRAWGTGELFF. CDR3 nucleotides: TGTGCCAGCAAATACCGCGCTTGGGGGACCGGGGAGCTGTTTTTT.

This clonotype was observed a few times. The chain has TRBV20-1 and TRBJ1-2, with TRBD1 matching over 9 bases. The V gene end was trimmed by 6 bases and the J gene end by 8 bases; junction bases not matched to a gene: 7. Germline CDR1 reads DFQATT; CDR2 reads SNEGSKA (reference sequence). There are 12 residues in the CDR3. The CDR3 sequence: CSAPQGAQGYTF. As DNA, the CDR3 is TGCAGTGCGCCACAGGGGGCGCAGGGCTACACCTTC.

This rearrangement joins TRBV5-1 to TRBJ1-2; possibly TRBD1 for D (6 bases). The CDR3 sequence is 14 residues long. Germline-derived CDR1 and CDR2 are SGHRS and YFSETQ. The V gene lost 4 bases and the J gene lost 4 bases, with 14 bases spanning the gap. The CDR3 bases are TGCGCCAGCAGCATACGACAGGCGGGCTATGGCTACACCTTC. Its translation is CASSIRQAGYGYTF.

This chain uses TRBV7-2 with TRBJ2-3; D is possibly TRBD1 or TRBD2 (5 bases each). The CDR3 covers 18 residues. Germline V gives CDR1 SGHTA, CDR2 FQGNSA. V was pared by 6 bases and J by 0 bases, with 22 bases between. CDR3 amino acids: CASRFKPGRSLSTDTQYF. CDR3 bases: TGTGCCAGCAGGTTCAAGCCGGGACGGAGTCTTAGCACAGATACGCAGTATTTT.

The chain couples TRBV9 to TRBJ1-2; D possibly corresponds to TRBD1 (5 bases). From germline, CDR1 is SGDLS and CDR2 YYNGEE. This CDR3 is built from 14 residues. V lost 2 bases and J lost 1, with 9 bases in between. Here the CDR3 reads CASSVGEINYGYTF. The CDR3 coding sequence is TGTGCCAGCAGCGTGGGGGAGATTAACTATGGCTACACCTTC.

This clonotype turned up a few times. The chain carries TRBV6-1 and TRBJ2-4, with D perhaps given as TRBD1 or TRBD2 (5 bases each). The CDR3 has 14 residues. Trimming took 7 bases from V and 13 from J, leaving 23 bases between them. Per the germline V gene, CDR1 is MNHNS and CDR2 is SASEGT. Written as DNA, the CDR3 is TGTGCCAGCACCTCACCCGGGGACCTCTCTTTCCAGTACTTC. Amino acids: CASTSPGDLSFQYF.

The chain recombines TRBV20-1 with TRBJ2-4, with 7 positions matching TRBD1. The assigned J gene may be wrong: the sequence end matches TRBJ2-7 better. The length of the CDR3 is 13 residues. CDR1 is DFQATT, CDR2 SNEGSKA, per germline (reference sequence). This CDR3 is CSASRGRSYEQYV. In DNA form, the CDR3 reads TGCAGTGCTTCGAGGGGGCGTTCCTACGAGCAGTACGTC.

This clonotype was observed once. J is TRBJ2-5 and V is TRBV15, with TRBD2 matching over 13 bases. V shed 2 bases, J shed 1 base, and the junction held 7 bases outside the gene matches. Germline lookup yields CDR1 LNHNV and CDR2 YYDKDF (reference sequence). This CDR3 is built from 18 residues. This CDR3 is CATSRPPGLAGIQETQYF. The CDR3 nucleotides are TGTGCCACCAGCAGACCGCCGGGACTAGCGGGGATCCAAGAGACCCAGTACTTC.

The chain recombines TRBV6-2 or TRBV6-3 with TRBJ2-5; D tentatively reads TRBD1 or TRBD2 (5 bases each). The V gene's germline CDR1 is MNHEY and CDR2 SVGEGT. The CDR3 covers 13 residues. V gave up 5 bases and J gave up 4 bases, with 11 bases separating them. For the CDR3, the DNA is TGTGCCAGCAGTCCTTGGGACCTAGAGACCCAGTACTTC. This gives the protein CASSPWDLETQYF.

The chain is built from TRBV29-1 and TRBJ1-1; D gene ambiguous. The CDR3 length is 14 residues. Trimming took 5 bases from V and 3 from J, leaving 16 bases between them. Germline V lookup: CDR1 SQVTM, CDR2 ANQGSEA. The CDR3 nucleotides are TGCAGCGTTTTCCAGAGATCGGCGTACACTGAAGCTTTCTTT. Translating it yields CSVFQRSAYTEAFF.

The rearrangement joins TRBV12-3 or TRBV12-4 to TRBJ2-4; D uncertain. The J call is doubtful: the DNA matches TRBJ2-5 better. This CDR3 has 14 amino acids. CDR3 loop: CASKAGRVGETQYF. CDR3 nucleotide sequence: TGTGCCAGCAAGGCCGGCCGGGTGGGGGAGACCCAGTACTTC.

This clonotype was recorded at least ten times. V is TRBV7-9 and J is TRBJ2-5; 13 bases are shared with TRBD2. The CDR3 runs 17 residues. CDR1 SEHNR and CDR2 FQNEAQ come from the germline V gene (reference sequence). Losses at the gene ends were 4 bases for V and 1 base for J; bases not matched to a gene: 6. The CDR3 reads CASSSWRLAGGQETQYF. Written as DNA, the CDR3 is TGTGCCAGCAGCTCCTGGCGACTAGCGGGGGGCCAAGAGACCCAGTACTTC. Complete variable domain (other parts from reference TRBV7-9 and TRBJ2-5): DTGVSQNPRHKITKRGQNVTFRCDPISEHNRLYWYRQTLGQGPEFLTYFQNEAQLEKSRLLSDRFSAERPKGSFSTLEIQRTEQGDSAMYLCASSSWRLAGGQETQYFGPGTRLLVL.

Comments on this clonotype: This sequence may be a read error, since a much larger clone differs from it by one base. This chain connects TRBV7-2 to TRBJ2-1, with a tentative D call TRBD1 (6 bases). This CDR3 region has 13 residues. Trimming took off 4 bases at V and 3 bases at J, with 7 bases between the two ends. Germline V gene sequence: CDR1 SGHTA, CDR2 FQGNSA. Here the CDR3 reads CTSSSDSYNEQFF. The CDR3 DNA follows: TGTACCAGCAGCTCGGACAGCTACAATGAGCAGTTCTTC.

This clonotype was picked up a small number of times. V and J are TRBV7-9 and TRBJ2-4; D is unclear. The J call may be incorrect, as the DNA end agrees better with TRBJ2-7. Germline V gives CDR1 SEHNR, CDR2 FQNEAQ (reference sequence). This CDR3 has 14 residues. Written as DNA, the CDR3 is TGTGCCAGCAGCTTAGGTGTGGGGATCTACGAGCAGTACTTC. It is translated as CASSLGVGIYEQYF.

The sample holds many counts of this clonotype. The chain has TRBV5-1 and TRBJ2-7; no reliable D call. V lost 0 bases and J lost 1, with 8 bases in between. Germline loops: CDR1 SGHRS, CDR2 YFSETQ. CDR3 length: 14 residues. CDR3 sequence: CASSLGRESYEQYF. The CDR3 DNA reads TGCGCCAGCAGCTTGGGCAGAGAGTCCTACGAGCAGTACTTC.

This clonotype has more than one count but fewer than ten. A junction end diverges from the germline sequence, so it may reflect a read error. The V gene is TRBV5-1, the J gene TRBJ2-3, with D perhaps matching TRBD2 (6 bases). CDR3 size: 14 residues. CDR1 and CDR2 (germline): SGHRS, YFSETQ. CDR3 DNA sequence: TGTGCCAGCAGTTTCGGGACTGCGACAGATACGCAGTATTTT. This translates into CASSFGTATDTQYF.

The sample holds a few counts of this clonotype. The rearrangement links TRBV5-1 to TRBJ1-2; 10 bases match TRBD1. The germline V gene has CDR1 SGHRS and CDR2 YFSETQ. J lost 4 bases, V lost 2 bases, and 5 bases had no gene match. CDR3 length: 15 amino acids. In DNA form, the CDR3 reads TGCGCCAGCAGCTTCGACAGGGGGCACGCCTATGGCTACACCTTC. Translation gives CASSFDRGHAYGYTF.